Shown below are 19 T cell receptor beta chains from a single sample sequenced in a study of blood T cells in healthy people across ages. Next came a second PCR, run for roughly 6 to 11 cycles, which used a sample-barcoded 5' primer along with a J-beta primer mix. TCRdb re-called the 5' RACE reads with MiXCR, one entry per CDR3 protein. Of over 1,500,000 distinct CDR3 sequences listed, about 50% were seen once; the top ten hold roughly 2%. Source material: blood. These receptors originate from a woman in her thirties or forties in good health.

The chain uses TRBV6-2 or TRBV6-3 and TRBJ2-5; TRBD2 matches at 10 bases. V trimming: 6 bases; J trimming: 5 bases; junction bases outside the gene matches: 15. This CDR3 spans 17 amino acids. Germline V gene lookup returns CDR1 MNHEY and CDR2 SVGEGT. In DNA form, the CDR3 reads TGTGCCAGCAGCCCAGCGGGGGGGCGTTGGGCTCGGGAGACCCAGTACTTC. It codes for CASSPAGGRWARETQYF.

The rearrangement links TRBV20-1 to TRBJ2-5; 8 bases agree with TRBD2. Germline trimming cut 4 bases from V and 11 bases from J; bases unmatched to any gene: 18. CDR1 and CDR2 from the germline V gene are DFQATT and SNEGSKA (reference sequence). CDR3 length: 15 residues. The CDR3 nucleotides read TGCAGTGCTAAATCACGGCTAGCGGGCCATTCTGAGCAGTACTTC. Its protein is CSAKSRLAGHSEQYF.

The V gene is TRBV20-1, the J gene TRBJ2-1; no clear D gene. The V end lost 2 bases, the J end lost 6 bases, and 11 bases lay between the germline ends. The CDR3 contains 13 residues. Germline V gives CDR1 DFQATT, CDR2 SNEGSKA (reference sequence). CDR3 loop: CSARKRRINEQFF. The CDR3 DNA is TGCAGTGCTAGAAAACGACGGATCAATGAGCAGTTCTTC.

Details on this clonotype: The junction departs from the called germline gene at one end, perhaps through a read error. The chain has TRBV7-2 and TRBJ2-3, with 7 positions matching TRBD2. This CDR3 is built from 13 residues. CDR1 is SGHTA, CDR2 FQGNSA, per germline. CDR3 bases: TGTGCCAGCAGTACGCTAGCGGCAGATACGCGGTATTTT. It codes for CASSTLAADTRYF.

This chain connects TRBV28 to TRBJ2-7, with 7 nucleotides matching TRBD2. The CDR3 consists of 16 residues. Trimming removed 3 bases from V and 7 bases from J; junction bases left unmatched: 15. Per germline, CDR1 MDHEN and CDR2 SYDVKM. CDR3 amino acids: CASSLSRGGIYNEQYF. The CDR3 DNA sequence: TGTGCCAGCAGTTTGTCCCGCGGGGGAATTTACAATGAGCAGTACTTC.

This clonotype was recorded a few times. The CDR3 spells CASSQETTGGDTQYF. Here the CDR3 DNA reads TGCGCCAGCAGCCAAGAGACGACAGGGGGAGATACGCAGTATTTT. The chain carries TRBV4-3 and TRBJ2-3; TRBD1 agrees at 9 bases. V lost 0 bases, J lost 5 bases, and 3 bases stayed unmatched. Germline loops: CDR1 LGHNA, CDR2 YSLEER. CDR3 size: 15 residues.

The table lists this clonotype with a few counts. The chain combines TRBV7-9 with TRBJ1-2, with a possible D match to TRBD1 (6 bases). Germline V gives CDR1 SEHNR, CDR2 FQNEAQ (reference sequence). The CDR3 is 13 residues long. The V end lost 2 bases, the J end lost 3 bases, and 7 bases lay between the germline ends. In nucleotides, the CDR3 is TGTGCCAGCAGCTTATGGACAGACTATGGCTACACCTTC. It encodes CASSLWTDYGYTF.

This clonotype was picked up a small number of times. The chain carries TRBV6-2 or TRBV6-3 and TRBJ2-5, with TRBD1 identical over 9 bases. V was pared by 4 bases and J by 5 bases, with 14 bases of the junction left unmatched. Germline CDR1 MNHEY, CDR2 SVGEGT. This CDR3 is built from 17 residues. This chain's CDR3 is CASSSTPQTGGKETQYF. CDR3 nucleotides: TGTGCCAGCAGTTCCACCCCACAGACAGGGGGGAAGGAGACCCAGTACTTC.

This clonotype was recorded a few times. The chain is built from TRBV2 and TRBJ2-7, with D perhaps TRBD1 or TRBD2 (5 bases each). The germline gives CDR1 SNHLY, CDR2 FYNNEI. This CDR3 region has 13 residues. The V end was cut by 7 bases, the J end by 2 bases, with 12 bases between. The CDR3 loop reads CASKGPKTYEQYF. In nucleotides, the CDR3 is TGTGCCAGCAAGGGACCAAAAACCTACGAGCAGTACTTC.

In its sample, this clonotype was seen a few times. This chain joins TRBV29-1 and TRBJ2-5; 7 bases align to TRBD1. The V gene's germline CDR1 is SQVTM and CDR2 ANQGSEA. The J segment lost 4 bases and the V segment lost 6 bases, leaving 8 bases of the junction unmatched. The CDR3 covers 13 residues. Here the CDR3 DNA reads TGCAGCGTCAGAGGGACAGCAGGAGAGACCCAGTACTTC. Its protein is CSVRGTAGETQYF. Complete variable domain (other parts from reference TRBV29-1 and TRBJ2-5): SAVISQKPSRDICQRGTSLTIQCQVDSQVTMMFWYRQQPGQSLTLIATANQGSEATYESGFVIDKFPISRPNLTFSTLTVSNMSPEDSSIYLCSVRGTAGETQYFGPGTRLLVL.

The chain recombines TRBV7-9 with TRBJ1-2; maybe TRBD1 (6 bases). Germline-derived CDR1 and CDR2 are SEHNR and FQNEAQ (reference sequence). The CDR3 is made up of 16 amino acids. The V gene lost 5 bases and the J gene lost 0 bases, with 16 bases spanning the gap. This CDR3 is CASSPGFWTANYGYTF. CDR3 bases: TGTGCCAGCAGCCCTGGCTTTTGGACAGCTAACTATGGCTACACCTTC. Complete variable domain (other parts from reference TRBV7-9 and TRBJ1-2): DTGVSQNPRHKITKRGQNVTFRCDPISEHNRLYWYRQTLGQGPEFLTYFQNEAQLEKSRLLSDRFSAERPKGSFSTLEIQRTEQGDSAMYLCASSPGFWTANYGYTFGSGTRLTVV.

The chain is built from TRBV4-2 and TRBJ2-1; a possible D gene is TRBD1 (7 bases). The CDR3 is made up of 15 amino acids. Between the trimmed V and J ends, which lost 5 bases and 6 bases, there was a span of 17 bases. In germline, CDR1 is LGHNA, CDR2 YNFKEQ. The CDR3 nucleotides read TGTGCCAGCAGCGGCTTAACCCAGGGGGGCAATGAGCAGTTCTTC. This gives the protein CASSGLTQGGNEQFF.

The chain couples TRBV7-2 to TRBJ1-2; no firm D call. Trimming pared 2 bases from V and 0 bases from J, leaving 16 bases between. The CDR3 loop spans 17 amino acids. Looked up from germline, CDR1 is SGHTA and CDR2 is FQGNSA. CDR3 residues: CASSLNRASSSNYGYTF. DNA for the CDR3: TGTGCCAGCAGCTTAAACAGAGCCTCCTCCTCTAACTATGGCTACACCTTC.

This chain uses TRBV15 with TRBJ2-1; the match to TRBD2 covers 9 bases. Germline V gene lookup returns CDR1 LNHNV and CDR2 YYDKDF (reference sequence). There are 17 residues in the CDR3. V shed 2 bases and J 2 bases; nucleotides not matched to a gene: 7. In DNA form, the CDR3 reads TGTGCCACCAGCAGAATAGCGGGGGCCCCTCCCTACAATGAGCAGTTCTTC. Protein product: CATSRIAGAPPYNEQFF.

The chain has TRBV28 and TRBJ1-5, with D hard to call. Trimming left V 2 bases short and J 0 bases short, with 11 bases between. Germline loops: CDR1 MDHEN, CDR2 SYDVKM. The CDR3 has 16 amino acids. The chain's CDR3 is CASSLRGQASNQPQHF. The CDR3 region has the DNA TGTGCCAGCAGTTTAAGAGGCCAGGCTAGCAATCAGCCCCAGCATTTT.

The chain recombines TRBV5-1 with TRBJ2-2, with 8 nucleotides matching TRBD1. Per the germline V gene, CDR1 is SGHRS and CDR2 is YFSETQ. The CDR3 is 14 residues long. J was trimmed by 8 bases and V by 4 bases; bases with no gene match: 7. The CDR3 reads CASSPDRATGELFF. The CDR3 DNA sequence: TGCGCCAGCAGCCCGGACAGGGCCACGGGGGAGCTGTTTTTT.

V gene TRBV15 combines with J gene TRBJ1-5, with a tentative D call TRBD1 (5 bases). Trimming shortened V by 2 bases and J by 3 bases, and 17 bases separated the two germline ends. Germline lookup yields CDR1 LNHNV and CDR2 YYDKDF (reference sequence). The length of the CDR3 is 17 residues. The CDR3 region is CATSRSAREQVNQPQHF. In nucleotides, the CDR3 is TGTGCCACCAGCAGATCCGCCAGGGAACAGGTCAATCAGCCCCAGCATTTT.

This clonotype was observed once. One end of the junction fails to match germline, which may point to a read error. The chain joins TRBV29-1 to TRBJ2-3; TRBD2 might be the D (7 bases). Germline assignment: CDR1 SQVTM and CDR2 ANQGSEA. The CDR3 totals 17 residues. The CDR3: CSVEDSGGRTSTDTRYF. As DNA, the CDR3 is TGCAGCGTTGAAGATTCGGGGGGCCGAACTAGCACAGATACGCGGTATTTT.

This clonotype has a handful of counts. The chain employs TRBV20-1 and TRBJ1-5; 9 positions match TRBD1. Germline V gene lookup returns CDR1 DFQATT and CDR2 SNEGSKA (reference sequence). The CDR3 is 13 amino acids. Trimming cost V 6 bases and J 4 bases; bases outside gene matches: 4. CDR3 loop: CSAPQGANQPQHF. Written as DNA, the CDR3 is TGCAGTGCGCCACAGGGGGCGAATCAGCCCCAGCATTTT.